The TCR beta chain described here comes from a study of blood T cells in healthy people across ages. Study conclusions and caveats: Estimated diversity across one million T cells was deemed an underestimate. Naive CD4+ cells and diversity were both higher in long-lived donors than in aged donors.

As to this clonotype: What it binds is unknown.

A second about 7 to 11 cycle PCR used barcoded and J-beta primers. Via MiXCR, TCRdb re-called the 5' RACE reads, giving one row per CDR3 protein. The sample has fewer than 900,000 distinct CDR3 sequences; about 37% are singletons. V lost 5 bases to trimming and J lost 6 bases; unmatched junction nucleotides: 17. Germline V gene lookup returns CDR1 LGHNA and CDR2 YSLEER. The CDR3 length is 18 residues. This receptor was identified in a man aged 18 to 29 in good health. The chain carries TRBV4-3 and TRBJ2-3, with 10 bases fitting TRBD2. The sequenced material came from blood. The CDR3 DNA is TGCGCCAGCAGCGAAGGAATCAGGGGTAGCGGGGGGTACGATACGCAGTATTTT. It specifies CASSEGIRGSGGYDTQYF.